The clone carrying this TCR beta chain occurred once. The data originate from a study of blood T cell repertoires in COVID-19. At the level of the study: PBMCs, B-cell-depleted T cells, or T cells were the source of the cDNA or gDNA that made up the material.

As handled by the study authors: Reference gene primer amplification in the assay estimated nucleated cell counts. TCRdb's table, derived via immunoSEQ multiplex PCR, lists solely in-frame clones and lacks some. V, J and clone size are taken as reported in that table, and D and trimming were inferred from the DNA itself. Altogether around 180,000 clones are present, roughly 80% being singletons, with the ten largest covering around 15%. The CDR3 has 14 amino acids. The V end was cut by 3 bases, the J end by 7 bases, with 16 bases between. The germline gives CDR1 SGHVS, CDR2 FQNEAQ. The specimen sequenced was peripheral blood. This sequence was found in a man aged 60-69 years with active or convalescent COVID-19. The genes are TRBV7-8 and TRBJ2-7, with D possibly TRBD2 on 6 matching bases. CDR3 sequence (DNA): TGTGCCAGCAGCTTTATGGATCGGGGGAGGGAGCAGTACTTC. Protein sequence: CASSFMDRGREQYF.